This T cell receptor (beta chain) was documented in a study of T cells in Graves' hyperthyroidism and ophthalmopathy. Study-wide background: At initial diagnosis, before any treatment had begun, peripheral blood was obtained.

Out of roughly 9.1 ml of fresh peripheral blood came the PBMCs. Study-level points and caveats: It was a median approximately 7.1 months before onset that the model predicted ophthalmopathy. A model of 13 V-J features distinguished ophthalmopathy from stable hyperthyroidism.

This clonotype has ten or more counts. Antigen: not known. This clone may be a read error of a much larger clone one base away. RNA transcripts gave rise to amplified TCR beta CDR3 regions. An initial round of RT-PCR targeting the TCR CDR3 relied on the HTBI primer set. TCRdb reanalysed the multiplex PCR reads using MiXCR and keeps one entry per CDR3 protein. This sample carries roughly 290,000 distinct CDR3 sequences, over 15% of them seen once, and the ten largest clones take roughly 53%. The CDR3 totals 11 residues. Trimming pared 6 bases from V and 2 bases from J, leaving 4 bases between. The sequencing sample was made of blood. This sequence originates from a woman aged 55-75 years with Graves' ophthalmopathy. This chain links TRBV12-3 or TRBV12-4 with TRBJ2-5; no reliable D call. The CDR3 here is CASRIQETQYF. CDR3 bases: TGTGCCAGCAGGATTCAAGAGACCCAGTACTTC.